The 3 T cell receptor beta chains below come from one sample, sequenced in a study of blood T cell repertoires in COVID-19. TCRdb keeps only in-frame clones here, not all; method: immunoSEQ multiplex PCR. Of about 220,000 clones listed, more than 70% are singletons. The sample consisted of peripheral blood. Receptors originate from a woman of 80 years or more with acute or convalescent COVID-19.

This clone has only a few counts. J is TRBJ2-1 and V is TRBV21-1; the table's D gene call, TRBD2, was not cross checked with the DNA. TRBV21-1 represents a pseudogene. This CDR3 has 14 amino acids. CDR3 loop: CASIIAGGPNEQFF. As DNA, the CDR3 is TGTGCCAGCATCATAGCGGGGGGGCCCAATGAGCAGTTCTTC.

The genes are TRBV7-9 and TRBJ1-4, with D possibly matching TRBD1 (5 bases). The CDR3 has 14 residues. Germline V lookup: CDR1 SEHNR, CDR2 FQNEAQ (reference sequence). The V and J ends lost 3 bases and 4 bases respectively, with 9 bases between them. The CDR3 nucleotides are TGTGCCAGCAGCTTCAGGGCAGATAATGAAAAACTGTTTTTT. Its translation is CASSFRADNEKLFF.

The chain recombines TRBV21-1 with TRBJ1-2. TRBV21-1 is a pseudogene. The CDR3 runs to 16 residues. DNA of the CDR3: TGTGCCAGCCACCGACGGCGATCTAAGGGAGACTATGGCTACACCTTC. Translation gives CASHRRRSKGDYGYTF.